This T cell receptor beta chain was found in a study of OX40 agonist ivuxolimab in advanced cancers. Study at large: Administration of intravenous ivuxolimab to patients occurred every 2 weeks at 0.01 to 10 mg/kg. Earlier anti-PD-1, anti-PD-L1 or anti-CTLA-4 therapy was permitted; 40% had received some.

Method: immunoSEQ multiplex PCR; TCRdb's copy keeps in-frame clones and lacks some. The sample includes some 23,000 clones, roughly 90% of them seen just once. V shed 4 bases and J shed 1 base, with 8 bases lying between them. The length of the CDR3 is 13 residues. Germline CDR1 SGHRS, CDR2 YFSETQ. No patient had autoimmune disease or received systemic immunosuppression. The specimen comprised CD4+ or CD8+ T cells sorted from blood, sampled in a trial of the OX40 agonist ivuxolimab. The gene calls are TRBV5-1 and TRBJ2-5; a possible D gene is TRBD2 (5 bases). This TCR was recovered from an adult with an advanced solid tumor such as melanoma, head and neck, liver or kidney cancer. CDR3 in amino acids: CASSGGGQETQYF. CDR3 coding DNA: TGCGCCAGCAGCGGTGGAGGCCAAGAGACCCAGTACTTC.